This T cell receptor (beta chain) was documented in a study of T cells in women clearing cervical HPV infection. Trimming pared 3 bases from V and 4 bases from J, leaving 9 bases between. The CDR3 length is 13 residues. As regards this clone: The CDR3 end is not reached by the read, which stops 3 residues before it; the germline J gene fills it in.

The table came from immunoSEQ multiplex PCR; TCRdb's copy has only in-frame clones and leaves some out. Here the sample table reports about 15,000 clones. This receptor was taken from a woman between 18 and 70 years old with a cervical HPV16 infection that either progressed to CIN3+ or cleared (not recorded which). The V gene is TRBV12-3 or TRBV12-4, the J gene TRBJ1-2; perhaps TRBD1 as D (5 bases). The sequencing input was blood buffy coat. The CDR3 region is CASSFTGGYGYTF. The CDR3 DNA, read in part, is TGTGCCAGCAGTTTCACAGGCGGCTATGGC.